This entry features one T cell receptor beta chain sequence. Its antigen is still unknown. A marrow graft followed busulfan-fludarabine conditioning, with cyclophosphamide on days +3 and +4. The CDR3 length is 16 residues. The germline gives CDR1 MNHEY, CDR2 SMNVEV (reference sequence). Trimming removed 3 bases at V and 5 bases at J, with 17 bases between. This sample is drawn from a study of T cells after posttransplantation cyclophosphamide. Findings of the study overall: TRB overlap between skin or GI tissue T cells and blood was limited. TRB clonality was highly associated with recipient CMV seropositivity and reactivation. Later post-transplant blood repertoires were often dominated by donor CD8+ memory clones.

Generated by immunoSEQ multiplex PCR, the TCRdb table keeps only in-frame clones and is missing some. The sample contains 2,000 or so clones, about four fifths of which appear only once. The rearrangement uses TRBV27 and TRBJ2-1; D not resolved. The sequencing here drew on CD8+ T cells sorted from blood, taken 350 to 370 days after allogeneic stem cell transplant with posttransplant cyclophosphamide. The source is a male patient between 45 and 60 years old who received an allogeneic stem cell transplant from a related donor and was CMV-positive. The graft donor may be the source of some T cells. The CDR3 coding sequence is TGTGCCAGCAGTTTCCAACTTACCTATCTCGACAATGAGCAGTTCTTC. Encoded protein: CASSFQLTYLDNEQFF.